This T cell receptor (beta chain) was sequenced in a study of T cells in localized non-small cell lung cancer. Assay: immunoSEQ multiplex PCR; the TCRdb copy retains only in-frame clones and omits some. The sample consists of about 28,000 clones, about 90% of them appearing once. Whole-study findings and limits: Heterogeneity remains possible, as sequencing covered one tumor region only. Of the tissues analyzed, uninvolved adjacent lung showed maximal T cell clonality, greater than tumor.

In regard to this clone: Its target is unknown.

This sequence was found in a woman aged 35-70 years with stage III lung adenocarcinoma. Specimen: peripheral blood mononuclear cells, collected before any cancer treatment.

The CDR3 DNA is TGTGCCAGCGGATCGAGAGGGGCAAGAGGGGAGCAGTACTTC. It is translated as CASGSRGARGEQYF. The chain combines TRBV6-5 with TRBJ2-7; D may correspond to TRBD1 or TRBD2 (5 bases each). From germline, CDR1 is MNHEY and CDR2 SVGAGI. The length of the CDR3 is 14 residues. Between the trimmed V and J ends, which lost 8 bases and 7 bases, there was a span of 21 bases.